What follows is one T cell receptor beta chain and its context. This specimen belongs to a study of blood T cell repertoires in COVID-19. Study-wide context: Sites across the United States, Italy and Spain contributed samples from acute and convalescent COVID-19. The analysed material was cDNA or gDNA that came from T cells, B-cell-depleted T cells, or PBMCs.

Authors' analysis steps: Amplifying reference gene primers gave estimates of nucleated cell counts. Profiled with immunoSEQ multiplex PCR; TCRdb holds only in-frame clones, not every one. The V and J calls and the clone size are those of that table, but D and trimming were determined from the DNA. The sample has 150,000 to 200,000 clones, 65% to 85% seen once. Germline V lookup: CDR1 SGHRS, CDR2 YFSETQ. The CDR3 consists of 13 residues. V shed 4 bases, J shed 7 bases, and the junction held 8 bases outside the gene matches. The chain uses TRBV5-1 and TRBJ2-7, with TRBD1 identical over 7 bases. The sequenced sample was peripheral blood. This receptor was obtained from a woman aged 25 to 39 with acute or convalescent COVID-19. CDR3 loop: CASSEPQGREQYF. Here the CDR3 DNA reads TGCGCCAGCAGCGAACCACAGGGGCGAGAGCAGTACTTC. Looking up the rest from reference TRBV5-1 and TRBJ2-7 gives the full variable domain: KAGVTQTPRYLIKTRGQQVTLSCSPISGHRSVSWYQQTPGQGLQFLFEYFSETQRNKGNFPGRFSGRQFSNSRSEMNVSTLELGDSALYLCASSEPQGREQYFGPGTRLTVT.